The 2 T cell receptor beta chains reported below all come from one sample, sequenced in a study of regulatory T cells in long-lasting Graves disease (dated by TCRdb to the early 2020s). The library was produced with multiplex PCR. Instrument on record: Illumina HiSeq 4000. To build TCR beta libraries, CDR3 regions were amplified by Arm-PCR using iRepertoire HTBI primers. TCRdb ran its own pipeline on the public reads, namely fastp trimming at Q25 and MiXCR clone calling, and kept in-frame beta chains. For every CDR3 protein sequence, its rows merge into one entry that carries the most common genes and DNA. This sample has roughly 400,000 distinct CDR3 sequences in its table, and under 25% of those were observed once. Roughly 13% of the sample is in the top ten clones. The time point label corresponds to: persistent/refractory GD, antithyroid drugs over 5 years with positive TRAb. For both TCR sequencing and RNA sequencing, RNA was extracted from PBMCs using TRIzol.

Sequenced here: peripheral blood mononuclear cells (PBMCs), sampled when the disease was refractory, from a patient treated with antithyroid drugs. The receptors stem from a female donor with Graves disease.

The chain links TRBV4-1 to TRBJ2-5; D gene ambiguous. CDR1 MGHRA and CDR2 YSYEKL come from the germline V gene. Trimming left V 1 base short and J 5 bases short, with 8 bases between. The CDR3 is made up of 13 amino acids. CDR3 bases: TGCGCCAGCAGCCAAGTGAAATCGGAGACCCAGTACTTC. Protein: CASSQVKSETQYF.

This clonotype showed up many times. This chain joins TRBV28 and TRBJ2-7; 10 bases fit TRBD2. Looked up from germline, CDR1 is MDHEN and CDR2 is SYDVKM. With 1 base clipped from V and 6 bases from J, the junction kept 9 bases outside the gene matches. CDR3 length equals 16 residues. The CDR3 here is CASSLFRLAGVGEQYF. CDR3 DNA sequence: TGTGCCAGCAGTTTATTTCGACTAGCGGGCGTGGGCGAGCAGTACTTC. The full variable domain, completed using reference TRBV28 and TRBJ2-7, is DVKVTQSSRYLVKRTGEKVFLECVQDMDHENMFWYRQDPGLGLRLIYFSYDVKMKEKGDIPEGYSVSREKKERFSLILESASTNQTSMYLCASSLFRLAGVGEQYFGPGTRLTVT.